This T cell receptor (beta chain) was found in a study of T cell repertoires in cytomegalovirus infection. Each CDR3 protein gets one entry after TCRdb re-called the reads with MiXCR. The sample contains approximately 260,000 distinct CDR3 sequences, about 20% of which appear only once. V was cut by 7 bases and J by 7 bases, with 13 bases left in between. The CDR3 totals 13 residues. Germline V gene data show CDR1 as MNHEY and CDR2 as SMNVEV (reference sequence). Only a few counts were recorded for this clonotype. Its specificity is unknown. The receptor's source is a human donor in good health (CMV status not recorded). Some clones in this sample may be carry-over from other donors' samples. The J gene is TRBJ2-2, the V gene TRBV27, with D perhaps matching TRBD2 (7 bases). Sequencing was performed on cultured PBMCs, taken from culture after CMV antigen stimulation. For the CDR3, the DNA is TGTGCCAGCAACCCGGGGGGCATCGGGGAGCTGTTTTTT. It codes for CASNPGGIGELFF.